The clone carrying this T cell receptor beta chain was observed many times. Time point here: persistent/refractory GD, antithyroid drugs over 5 years with positive TRAb. Preparation of the TCR library used RNA extracted from PBMCs. Construction of TCR beta libraries relied on iRepertoire HTBI primers and on Arm-PCR targeting CDR3 regions. MiXCR, run by TCRdb on the multiplex PCR reads, gives a single entry per CDR3 protein. The data hold 400,000 to 500,000 distinct CDR3 sequences, with over 20% observed a single time. With 5 bases clipped from V and 4 bases from J, the junction kept 7 bases outside the gene matches. CDR3 length: 15 residues. Germline-derived CDR1 and CDR2 are SGHAT and FQNNGV. The source of the sample is a study of regulatory T cells in long-lasting Graves disease.

This chain joins TRBV11-2 and TRBJ1-4, with TRBD1 identical over 7 bases. The input for sequencing was peripheral blood mononuclear cells (PBMCs), taken when the disease was refractory, from a patient treated with antithyroid drugs. The clonotype originates from a female donor with Graves disease. CDR3 nucleotides: TGTGCCAGCAGCGCGAGAACAGGGGATAATGAAAAACTGTTTTTT. The encoded protein is CASSARTGDNEKLFF.